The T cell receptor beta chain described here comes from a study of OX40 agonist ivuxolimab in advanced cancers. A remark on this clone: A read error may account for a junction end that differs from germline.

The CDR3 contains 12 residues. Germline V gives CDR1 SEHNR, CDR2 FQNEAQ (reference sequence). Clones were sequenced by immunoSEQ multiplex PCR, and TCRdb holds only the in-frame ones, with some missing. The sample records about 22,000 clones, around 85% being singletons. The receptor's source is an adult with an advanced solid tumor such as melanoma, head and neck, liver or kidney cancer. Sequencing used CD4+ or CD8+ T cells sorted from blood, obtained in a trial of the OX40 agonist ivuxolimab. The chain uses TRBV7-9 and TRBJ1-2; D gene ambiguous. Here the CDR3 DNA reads TGTGCCAGCAGCGTAGCGGACTATGGCTACACCTTC. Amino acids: CASSVADYGYTF.